This T cell receptor (beta chain) was captured in a study of shared clonotypes between healthy human individuals (dated by TCRdb to 2019 to 2021). Describing the broader study: A couple of women and a few men aged 18 to 49 years were included in the cohort. Blood TCR repertoires of roughly 5 healthy adults were deeply sequenced to estimate repertoire size and the extent of clonotype sharing between individuals. Libraries were prepared and TCR repertoires were sequenced by different laboratories using diverse techniques, in order to increase sequencing depth and limit assay-specific biases. Per donor, leukapheresis produced somewhere between about 0.94 and 8.9 billion PBMCs. The paper's findings and limits, for the study overall: Because the study included a small number of donors, the genetic and exposure-history diversity represented was limited. Pairwise subsampling indicated that sequencing depth was expected to affect the degree of clonotype sharing among donors. Sampling was restricted to blood, and TCR repertoires in tissues likely differ from the TCR repertoires found in blood.

Donors were healthy HIV-negative adults with no recently reported acute infections or vaccinations. Only Caucasian adults living in Nashville, Tennessee, USA were represented among the donors. In the unsorted samples, approximately 82 million PBMCs were counted, and genomic DNA was extracted using the QIAamp DNA Blood Mini kit. Blood was collected by leukapheresis, and PBMCs were isolated by Ficoll-Histopaque density gradient centrifugation and then cryopreserved in liquid nitrogen vapor phase. On this clone: Its antigen is unknown. Per-nucleotide qualities are absent, and no much larger clonotype sits a single base away.

TCR CDR3 regions were amplified from genomic DNA by multiplex PCR using the deep immunoSEQ assay. Genomic DNA extracted from each cell subset was distributed evenly over all wells of several immunoSEQ 96-well plates, and each plate served as one replicate. For unsorted PBMC, about 300 ng of genomic DNA, equivalent to around 30,000 T cell genomes, went into each replicate PCR. Genomic DNA from unsorted PBMC was sequenced over ten immunoSEQ deep assay plates. The purified libraries were quantified using a Qubit 3.0 fluorometer, sized with a Bioanalyzer 2100, and then quantified again using the KAPA Library Quantification kit. Each immunoSEQ 96-well plate was sequenced on its own single-read 150-cycle Illumina NextSeq 550 flow cell. As for the original processing: Because only junctional sequences without quality scores were contained in the immunoSEQ output, filtering matching that applied to full-length reads could not be performed. To assign V/J genes and CDR3, sequences were annotated using PyIR, a Python wrapper for IgBLAST v1.9, with IMGT germline references. Reads with weak V/J assignments (E-value above 1e-6), missing CDR3, stop codons, out-of-frame junctions, or ambiguous translated residues were removed. V3J clonotypes were defined by identical inferred V gene, J gene, and CDR3 amino acid sequence. The percentage overlap between two repertoires was calculated by dividing the number of shared unique clonotypes by the size of the smaller repertoire. Three approaches were used to assess repertoire richness: RTK rarefaction, the Chao1 estimator, and Recon v2.1 estimates of unobserved clonotypes. TCRdb's version of the immuneACCESS table is confined to in-frame rearrangements and falls short of the full clone set. An unresolved V gene accounts for under half of the shortfall where checked; the remainder is of unknown origin. V, J and clone size are those of that table, while D and trimming were read from the DNA. This sample comprises hundreds of thousands of clones, around 76% of them detected only once. About 12% of the sample rests with the top ten.

The CDR3 runs 17 residues from the cysteine to the phenylalanine. Only the CDR3 DNA is retained, 51 bases long and in frame from the first base. CDR1 SGHTA and CDR2 FQGNSA are derived from the germline V gene. After removal of 5 bases from V and 0 bases from J, the junction retains 7 bases not matched to a gene. This receptor was obtained from a woman between 40 and 55 years old in good health. Some clones in this sample may be carry-over from other donors' samples. Material: PBMCs. The chain links TRBV7-2 with TRBJ2-6; 7 bases in the junction line up with TRBD1. The DNA sequence is as follows: TGTGCCAGCAGCGTAAGAGGGGGCAGCTCTGGGGCCAACGTCCTGACTTTC. Its protein product is CASSVRGGSSGANVLTF.